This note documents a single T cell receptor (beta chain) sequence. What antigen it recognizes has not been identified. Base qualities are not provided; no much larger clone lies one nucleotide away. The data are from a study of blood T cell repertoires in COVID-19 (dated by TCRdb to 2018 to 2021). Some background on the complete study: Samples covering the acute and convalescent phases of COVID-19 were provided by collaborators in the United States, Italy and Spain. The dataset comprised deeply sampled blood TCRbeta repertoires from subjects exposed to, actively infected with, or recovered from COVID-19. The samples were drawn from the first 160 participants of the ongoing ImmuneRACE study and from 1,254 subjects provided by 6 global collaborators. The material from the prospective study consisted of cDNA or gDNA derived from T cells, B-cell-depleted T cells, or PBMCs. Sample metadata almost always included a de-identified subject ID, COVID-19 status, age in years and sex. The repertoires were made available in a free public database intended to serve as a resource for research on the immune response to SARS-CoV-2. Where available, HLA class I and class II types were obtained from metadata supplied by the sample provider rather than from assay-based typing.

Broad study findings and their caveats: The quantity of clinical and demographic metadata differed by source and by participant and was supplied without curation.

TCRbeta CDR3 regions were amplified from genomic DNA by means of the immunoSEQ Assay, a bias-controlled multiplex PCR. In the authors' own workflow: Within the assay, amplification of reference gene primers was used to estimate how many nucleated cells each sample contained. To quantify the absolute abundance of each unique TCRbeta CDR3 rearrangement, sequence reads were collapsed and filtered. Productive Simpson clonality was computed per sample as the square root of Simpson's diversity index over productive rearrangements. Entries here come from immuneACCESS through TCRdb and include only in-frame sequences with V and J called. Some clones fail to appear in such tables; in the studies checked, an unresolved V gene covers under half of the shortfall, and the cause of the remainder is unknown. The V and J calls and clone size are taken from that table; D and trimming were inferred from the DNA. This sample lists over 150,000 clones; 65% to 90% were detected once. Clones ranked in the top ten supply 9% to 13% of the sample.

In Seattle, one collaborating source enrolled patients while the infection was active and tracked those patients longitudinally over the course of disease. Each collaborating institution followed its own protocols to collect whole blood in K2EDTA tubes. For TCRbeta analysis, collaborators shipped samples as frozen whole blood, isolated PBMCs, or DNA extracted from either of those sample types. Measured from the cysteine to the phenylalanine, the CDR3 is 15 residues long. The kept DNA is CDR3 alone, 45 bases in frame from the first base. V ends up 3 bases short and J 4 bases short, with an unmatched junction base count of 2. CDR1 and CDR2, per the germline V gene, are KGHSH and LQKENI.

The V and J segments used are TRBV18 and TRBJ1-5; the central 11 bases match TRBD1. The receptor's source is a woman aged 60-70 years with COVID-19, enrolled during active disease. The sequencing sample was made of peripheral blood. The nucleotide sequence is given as TGTGCCAGCTCACCTGGACAGGGGGCGAATCAGCCCCAGCATTTT. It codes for CASSPGQGANQPQHF. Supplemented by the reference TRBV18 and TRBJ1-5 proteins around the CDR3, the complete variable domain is NAGVMQNPRHLVRRRGQEARLRCSPMKGHSHVYWYRQLPEEGLKFMVYLQKENIIDESGMPKERFSAEFPKEGPSILRIQQVVRGDSAAYFCASSPGQGANQPQHFGDGTRLSIL.